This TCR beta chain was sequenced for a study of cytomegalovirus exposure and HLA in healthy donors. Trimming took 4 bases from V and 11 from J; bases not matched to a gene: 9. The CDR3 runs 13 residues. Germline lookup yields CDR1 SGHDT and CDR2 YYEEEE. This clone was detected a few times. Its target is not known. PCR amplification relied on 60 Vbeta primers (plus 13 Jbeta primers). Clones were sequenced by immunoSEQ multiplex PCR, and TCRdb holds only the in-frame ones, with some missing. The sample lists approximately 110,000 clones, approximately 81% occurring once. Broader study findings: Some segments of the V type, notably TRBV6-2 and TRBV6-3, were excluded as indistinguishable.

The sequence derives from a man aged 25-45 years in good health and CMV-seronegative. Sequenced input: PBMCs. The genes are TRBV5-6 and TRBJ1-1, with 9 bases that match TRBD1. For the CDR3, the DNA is TGTGCCAGCAGCCCGGACAGGGGCGCGGTGGCTTTCTTT. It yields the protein CASSPDRGAVAFF. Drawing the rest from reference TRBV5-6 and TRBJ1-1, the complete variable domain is DAGVTQSPTHLIKTRGQQVTLRCSPKSGHDTVSWYQQALGQGPQFIFQYYEEEERQRGNFPDRFSGHQFPNYSSELNVNALLLGDSALYLCASSPDRGAVAFFGQGTRLTVV.